These 17 T cell receptor beta chains were sequenced from one sample in a study of blood T cell repertoires in COVID-19. Here immunoSEQ multiplex PCR was the method, and the copy in TCRdb shows in-frame clones only, minus some. The sample consists of tens of thousands of clones, 70% to 90% of them appearing once. Sequencing was performed on peripheral blood. These receptors were collected from a man in his sixties or seventies with active COVID-19.

This clone was observed a single time. This chain connects TRBV5-1 to TRBJ1-2, with D uncertain. The V end was cut by 4 bases, the J end by 4 bases, with 14 bases between. CDR3 length: 14 residues. The germline V gene encodes CDR1 SGHRS and CDR2 YFSETQ. CDR3 in amino acids: CASSPSGEPYGYTF. The CDR3 DNA reads TGCGCCAGCAGCCCATCGGGAGAACCCTATGGCTACACCTTC.

The chain combines TRBV2 with TRBJ2-5, with a possible D match to TRBD2 (6 bases). The CDR3 spans 14 residues. V gave up 11 bases and J gave up 4 bases, with 20 bases separating them. CDR1 is SNHLY and CDR2 is FYNNEI in the germline V gene. CDR3 amino acids: CALSRDRQSETQYF. DNA for the CDR3: TGTGCCCTTTCGCGGGACCGACAGTCAGAGACCCAGTACTTC.

The rearrangement joins TRBV24-1 to TRBJ2-1; D possibly corresponds to TRBD2 (7 bases). This CDR3 comprises 13 residues. Germline V gene sequence: CDR1 KGHDR, CDR2 SFDVKD. V was trimmed by 7 bases and J by 3 bases, leaving 9 bases between them. CDR3 sequence: CATRGGGYNEQFF. The DNA of the CDR3 is TGTGCCACCAGGGGAGGGGGCTACAATGAGCAGTTCTTC.

The chain combines TRBV5-1 with TRBJ2-6; TRBD2 is a possible D gene (5 bases). V shed 0 bases and J shed 4 bases, with 23 bases lying between them. The CDR3 spans 20 residues. Germline V lookup: CDR1 SGHRS, CDR2 YFSETQ. This CDR3 is CASSLGRNIYEGSGANVLTF. CDR3 DNA sequence: TGCGCCAGCAGCTTGGGGCGAAATATTTACGAGGGATCAGGGGCCAACGTCCTGACTTTC.

The CDR3 sequence: CASRRRGGQETQYF. The CDR3 region has the DNA TGTGCCAGCAGACGAAGGGGGGGCCAAGAGACCCAGTACTTC. V gene TRBV6-6 combines with J gene TRBJ2-5, with D possibly matching TRBD2 (7 bases). Germline V gene data show CDR1 as MNHNY and CDR2 as SVGAGI (reference sequence). This CDR3 comprises 14 residues. The ends were cut back, 6 bases at V and 1 base at J, with 12 bases in the middle.

The chain joins TRBV11-2 to TRBJ1-1; 9 bases fit TRBD1. There are 17 residues in the CDR3. The V segment lost 1 base and the J segment 0 bases; nucleotides outside the gene matches: 6. Germline CDR1 and CDR2: SGHAT and FQNNGV. The CDR3 sequence is CASSLVGTGTLNTEAFF. As DNA, the CDR3 is TGTGCCAGCAGCTTAGTAGGGACAGGGACATTGAACACTGAAGCTTTCTTT.

This clone was recorded a few times. The chain links TRBV7-8 to TRBJ1-3, with 10 bases matching TRBD1. After removal of 5 bases from V and 4 bases from J, the junction contained 5 bases not matched to a gene. The CDR3 is 15 residues long. Germline CDR1 SGHVS, CDR2 FQNEAQ. CDR3 amino acids: CASSMGQGTGNTIYF. The CDR3, as DNA: TGTGCCAGCAGCATGGGACAGGGGACGGGAAACACCATATATTTT.

This chain connects TRBV28 to TRBJ2-2; 9 bases match TRBD1. Germline lookup yields CDR1 MDHEN and CDR2 SYDVKM. The CDR3 is made up of 18 amino acids. The ends lost 4 bases at V and 0 bases at J; junction bases unmatched: 9. The CDR3, as DNA: TGTGCCAGCAGTTCGATGGACGGACAGGGGTCGAACACCGGGGAGCTGTTTTTT. The encoded protein is CASSSMDGQGSNTGELFF.

This chain connects TRBV4-1 to TRBJ2-3; 8 bases line up with TRBD1. Germline V gives CDR1 MGHRA, CDR2 YSYEKL. V trimming: 2 bases; J trimming: 2 bases; junction bases outside the gene matches: 3. This CDR3 is 15 amino acids long. CDR3 DNA: TGCGCCAGCAGCCAACCGACAGGGGCCACAGATACGCAGTATTTT. It codes for CASSQPTGATDTQYF.

CDR3 coding DNA: TGTGCCAGCAGCCAATTACTAGCGGGGAGCCAAGAGACCCAGTACTTC. As protein: CASSQLLAGSQETQYF. The chain joins TRBV3-1 (or the pseudogene TRBV3-2) to TRBJ2-5; TRBD2 aligns across 10 bases. The CDR3 runs to 16 residues. The germline gives CDR1 LGHDT, CDR2 YNNKEL (reference sequence). Trimming removed 2 bases from V and 1 base from J; junction bases left unmatched: 4.

The chain has TRBV9 and TRBJ1-2; 9 bases are a match to TRBD1. Germline assignment: CDR1 SGDLS and CDR2 YYNGEE. There are 17 residues in the CDR3. J gave up 5 bases and V 4 bases, and 15 bases lay outside the gene matches. CDR3 DNA: TGTGCCAGCAGCACCCTTGGGGACAGGGACGGATATTATGGCTACACCTTC. Translating gives CASSTLGDRDGYYGYTF. Drawing the rest from reference TRBV9 and TRBJ1-2, the complete variable domain is DSGVTQTPKHLITATGQRVTLRCSPRSGDLSVYWYQQSLDQGLQFLIQYYNGEERAKGNILERFSAQQFPDLHSELNLSSLELGDSALYFCASSTLGDRDGYYGYTFGSGTRLTVV.

This sequence joins TRBV21-1 and TRBJ2-7; the D call TRBD1 from the table was never checked on the DNA. TRBV21-1 is flagged as a pseudogene. This CDR3 contains 15 residues. CDR3 sequence reads: CASSKDPGGRNEQYF. For the CDR3, the DNA is TGTGCCAGCAGCAAAGATCCAGGGGGCAGGAACGAGCAGTACTTC.

The genes are TRBV6-6 and TRBJ2-5; TRBD2 might be the D (6 bases). The CDR3 sequence is 15 residues long. V was trimmed by 6 bases and J by 5 bases, leaving 19 bases between them. The V gene's germline CDR1 is MNHNY and CDR2 SVGAGI (reference sequence). The CDR3: CASSPTLGRWETQYF. CDR3 sequence (DNA): TGTGCCAGCAGCCCTACTTTGGGGAGGTGGGAGACCCAGTACTTC.

Only one count was recorded for this clone. The chain employs TRBV9 and TRBJ2-3; 8 nucleotides agree with TRBD2. The CDR3 length is 16 residues. From germline, CDR1 is SGDLS and CDR2 YYNGEE. J lost 0 bases, V lost 0 bases, and 3 bases had no gene match. The CDR3 region is CASSVDTSGSTDTQYF. The DNA for the CDR3 is TGTGCCAGCAGCGTAGATACTAGCGGAAGCACAGATACGCAGTATTTT.

The chain combines TRBV24-1 with TRBJ2-5; 7 nucleotides line up with TRBD1. CDR3 length equals 14 residues. Germline values: CDR1 KGHDR, CDR2 SFDVKD. V was pared by 2 bases and J by 5 bases, with 4 bases of the junction left unmatched. The CDR3 DNA follows: TGTGCCACCAGTGATTCCAGGGGGTGGGAGACCCAGTACTTC. It yields the protein CATSDSRGWETQYF.

This chain joins TRBV6-1 and TRBJ2-5, with 8 bases lining up with TRBD2. Germline V CDR1 and CDR2: MNHNS, SASEGT. The CDR3 extends over 16 amino acids. Losses at the gene ends were 4 bases for V and 1 base for J; bases not matched to a gene: 8. In DNA, the CDR3 is TGTGCCAGCAGTGTGGACAGCGGGGGATCCCAAGAGACCCAGTACTTC. Translated: CASSVDSGGSQETQYF.

This clone has a handful of counts. The rearrangement joins TRBV5-1 to TRBJ1-1; 7 nucleotides match TRBD1. CDR3 length equals 14 residues. Germline V gives CDR1 SGHRS, CDR2 YFSETQ. The V gene end was trimmed by 4 bases and the J gene end by 5 bases; junction bases not matched to a gene: 8. The DNA of the CDR3 is TGCGCCAGCAGCCTGGCCGGGACAGAGACTGAAGCTTTCTTT. This gives the protein CASSLAGTETEAFF. Complete variable domain (other parts from reference TRBV5-1 and TRBJ1-1): KAGVTQTPRYLIKTRGQQVTLSCSPISGHRSVSWYQQTPGQGLQFLFEYFSETQRNKGNFPGRFSGRQFSNSRSEMNVSTLELGDSALYLCASSLAGTETEAFFGQGTRLTVV.